This is a list of T cell receptor beta chains from one sample in a study of regulatory dendritic cells for organ transplantation. Libraries were prepared by immunoSEQ multiplex PCR; TCRdb keeps only in-frame clonotypes and omits some of them. Altogether roughly 34,000 clones are present, roughly 89% being singletons, with the ten largest covering over 0.05%. Sequenced sample: naive CD4+ T cells from blood. The receptors come from a human donor in good health. CDR3s include the opening cysteine and the closing phenylalanine or tryptophan. A D gene is named only where the DNA matches it firmly. Clone sizes are given selectively: once, few, many, or a class where the clone is expanded.

TGTGCCAGCAGTTTCAGACTAGCGGGGCGAATCACACAAGAGACCCAGTACTTC,CASSFRLAGRITQETQYF,TRBV28,TRBJ2-5,-,TRBD2
TGTGCCAGTAGTGCTCCGGGACAGGCTAATTCACCCCTCCACTTT,CASSAPGQANSPLHF,TRBV19,TRBJ1-6,-,TRBD1
TGTGCCATCAGCGAGGTGGACAGTGGCTATGGCTACACCTTC,CAISEVDSGYGYTF,TRBV10-3,TRBJ1-2,-,-
TGTGCCAGCAGCCAAGGACGGGGCACTGAAGCTTTCTTT,CASSQGRGTEAFF,TRBV11-3,TRBJ1-1,few,-
TGTGCCAGCAGTTACTCGACAGGGGAGACCTATGGCTACACCTTC,CASSYSTGETYGYTF,TRBV6-5,TRBJ1-2,-,TRBD1
TGTGCCAGCTCACCCGATCTACTAGCTAATGAGCAGTTCTTC,CASSPDLLANEQFF,TRBV18,TRBJ2-1,-,-
TGTGCCAGCAGCCCCAATTTCGATGGGAATCAGCCCCAGCATTTT,CASSPNFDGNQPQHF,TRBV9,TRBJ1-5,-,-
TGTGCCAGCAGCCAGAGGGGAGACTCAACCTACGAGCAGTACTTC,CASSQRGDSTYEQYF,TRBV9,TRBJ2-7,-,-
TGTGCCAGCAGCCCCATAGCGACTGGGGCCAACGTCCTGACTTTC,CASSPIATGANVLTF,TRBV7-6,TRBJ2-6,-,-
TGTGCCAGCTCACCTAGCGGTACCGGGGAGCTGTTTTTT,CASSPSGTGELFF,TRBV18,TRBJ2-2,-,-
TGTGCCAGCAGTCGCGACAGGGCTAACAATCAGCCCCAGCATTTT,CASSRDRANNQPQHF,TRBV2,TRBJ1-5,few,TRBD1
TGTGCCTGGTCGCCCAGGGCCACTGAAGCTTTCTTT,CAWSPRATEAFF,TRBV30,TRBJ1-1,-,-
TGTGCCAGCAGCTTACGGCCGGACAGGGCGGCCGAGCAGTACTTC,CASSLRPDRAAEQYF,TRBV7-3,TRBJ2-7,-,TRBD1
TGTGCCAGCAAGGGGGGAAACACAGATACGCAGTATTTT,CASKGGNTDTQYF,TRBV5-4,TRBJ2-3,-,-
TGTGCCAGCTCACCCGTCCCAGCGGGAGGGCCAAAGACCCAGTACTTC,CASSPVPAGGPKTQYF,TRBV18,TRBJ2-5,-,TRBD2
TGTGCCAGCAGCTCGTCCTACGAGCAGTACTTC,CASSSSYEQYF,TRBV5-4,TRBJ2-7,-,-
TGTGCCAGTAGTATAGGGCTTGGCGGGGGGGCCGGAGATACGCAGTATTTT,CASSIGLGGGAGDTQYF,TRBV19,TRBJ2-3,-,TRBD2
TGTGCCAGCAGATACGGTTATGCGGGGCCTTACGAGCAGTACTTC,CASRYGYAGPYEQYF,TRBV27,TRBJ2-7,-,-
TGTGCCAGCTCACCACTCACCGGGACAGGCAACACCGGGGAGCTGTTTTTT,CASSPLTGTGNTGELFF,TRBV18,TRBJ2-2,-,TRBD1
TGCGCCAGCAGTGAGGACAGGTTATTGCCCCAGCATTTT,CASSEDRLLPQHF,TRBV10-2,TRBJ1-5,-,-
TGTGCCAGCAGCCAACGGACTAGCGAGAGGGTGCAGTTCTTC,CASSQRTSERVQFF,TRBV7-3,TRBJ2-1,-,TRBD2
TGTGCCTGGAGGCCCTTTATCGAGCAGTACTTC,CAWRPFIEQYF,TRBV30,TRBJ2-7,-,-
TGTGCCAGCAGTGAATGGAAGGGGGAGACCCAGTACTTC,CASSEWKGETQYF,TRBV25-1,TRBJ2-5,once,-
TGCGCCAGCAGCCAAGACAATAGGCACAGGGAGACCCAGTACTTC,CASSQDNRHRETQYF,TRBV4-1,TRBJ2-5,once,-
TGTGCCAGCAGCTTCGGTCCCCAAGAGACCCAGTACTTC,CASSFGPQETQYF,TRBV7-9,TRBJ2-5,once,-
TGTGCCAGCTCATCGACTAGCGGGAGGGCCGAGACCCAGTACTTC,CASSSTSGRAETQYF,TRBV18,TRBJ2-5,-,TRBD2
TGTGCCAGCAGCCGAGGACTTAGCTCCTACAATGAGCAGTTCTTC,CASSRGLSSYNEQFF,TRBV11-2,TRBJ2-1,-,-
TGCAGCGTTGCTAGCGAGTTCTACAATGAGCAGTTCTTC,CSVASEFYNEQFF,TRBV29-1,TRBJ2-1,-,-
TGTGCCAGCTCGTCTTCGGCCGGGACAGGGTGGTACTATGGCTACACCTTC,CASSSSAGTGWYYGYTF,TRBV18,TRBJ1-2,-,TRBD1
TGTGCCAGCAGTTTTCGCAATGAGCAGTTCTTC,CASSFRNEQFF,TRBV2,TRBJ2-1,-,-
TGTGCCAGCAGCTTGGGGGTCGGCCCTCCCTACGAGCAGTACTTC,CASSLGVGPPYEQYF,TRBV5-4,TRBJ2-7,-,-
TGTGCCAGTAGTATATACGGGTACGAGCAGTACTTC,CASSIYGYEQYF,TRBV19,TRBJ2-7,-,-
TGTGCCATCAGTGAGTCAGGGACAGGGGGATTAGACGGCTACACCTTC,CAISESGTGGLDGYTF,TRBV10-3,TRBJ1-2,-,TRBD1
TGTGCCAGCAGCCGGACAGGGGGCGCTTACGAGCAGTACTTC,CASSRTGGAYEQYF,TRBV27,TRBJ2-7,-,TRBD1
TGTGCCAGCAGCCTTAGGGGCACAGATACGCAGTATTTT,CASSLRGTDTQYF,TRBV28,TRBJ2-3,few,-
TGTGCCAGCAGCCACGGAGAAAAACTGTTTTTT,CASSHGEKLFF,TRBV11-2,TRBJ1-4,-,-
TGTGCCAGCGGCTCGGGGGGGTTTACAGATACGCAGTATTTT,CASGSGGFTDTQYF,TRBV13,TRBJ2-3,-,TRBD2
TGTGCCAGCAGCTCCACAGGGGCTGGAAACACCATATATTTT,CASSSTGAGNTIYF,TRBV7-2,TRBJ1-3,few,TRBD1
TGCAGTGCGGGGTTGGATACGCAGTATTTT,CSAGLDTQYF,TRBV20-1,TRBJ2-3,once,-
TGTGCCATCAGTGAGTCGAAAGGGGGTTCAGATACGCAGTATTTT,CAISESKGGSDTQYF,TRBV10-3,TRBJ2-3,-,-
TGTGCCAGCTCCGAGCTTGGGGGGCAGGCCCAGCATTTT,CASSELGGQAQHF,TRBV18,TRBJ1-5,-,-
TGTGCCAGCAGTCGGGACACTAATCAAGAGACCCAGTACTTC,CASSRDTNQETQYF,TRBV4-2,TRBJ2-5,-,-
TGTGCCAGTAGTATGGTGGCCGGAAACACCATATATTTT,CASSMVAGNTIYF,TRBV19,TRBJ1-3,-,-
TGTGCCAGTAGTCGAGGGCTAGCGGGGGGGCTCCAAGAGACCCAGTACTTC,CASSRGLAGGLQETQYF,TRBV19,TRBJ2-5,-,TRBD2
TGTGCCAGCAGCTTAGTGGGGAGGCGGGACGTCTCCATCGAGCAGTACTTC,CASSLVGRRDVSIEQYF,TRBV7-9,TRBJ2-7,-,-
TGTGCCAGCACCCGAGGGACTAGGGTCCCAGAGACCCAGTACTTC,CASTRGTRVPETQYF,TRBV6-6,TRBJ2-5,-,TRBD2
TGTGCTAGTGGTTTGGCAAGGACTAGCGGGGACACAGATACGCAGTATTTT,CASGLARTSGDTDTQYF,TRBV12-5,TRBJ2-3,once,TRBD2
TGTGCCAGCAGCTTATCCGGGACAGGGGAGGTACGGTCTAATGAAAAACTGTTTTTT,CASSLSGTGEVRSNEKLFF,TRBV11-2,TRBJ1-4,-,TRBD1
TGCGCCAGCAGCCAAGTACCCGACCGCGGCTATGGCTACACCTTC,CASSQVPDRGYGYTF,TRBV4-3,TRBJ1-2,-,-
TGTGCCAGCAGCTTCGTCGCGGGAGGGTCCTACAATGAGCAGTTCTTC,CASSFVAGGSYNEQFF,TRBV5-5,TRBJ2-1,-,TRBD2
TGTGCCAGCAGCTTCGCGACAAACACCGGGGAGCTGTTTTTT,CASSFATNTGELFF,TRBV11-3,TRBJ2-2,-,-
TGTGCCTGGAGCGGGGTGGGGCACAATGAGCAGTTCTTC,CAWSGVGHNEQFF,TRBV30,TRBJ2-1,-,-
TGTGCCAGCAGTTTACCCGCCCGGCAGGGGGCCTCAGATACGCAGTATTTT,CASSLPARQGASDTQYF,TRBV28,TRBJ2-3,-,TRBD1